Given below is one TCR beta chain in context. Its antigen is still unknown. Libraries were prepared by immunoSEQ multiplex PCR; TCRdb keeps only in-frame clonotypes and omits some of them. Of roughly 9,900 clones in the sample, more than 70% were seen once. V shed 3 bases and J 10 bases; nucleotides not matched to a gene: 9. The CDR3 covers 15 residues. CDR1 is SGHDT, CDR2 YYEEEE, per germline. The source of the sample is a study of tumor-infiltrating lymphocytes in localized non-small cell lung cancer. Whole-study results and caveats: Tumor T-cell fraction from TCR sequencing was not associated with recurrence-free survival (p = 0.61). No T-cell fraction difference was seen between IM1 and IM2 tumors.

This chain joins TRBV5-6 and TRBJ1-6; TRBD1 matches at 8 bases. The receptor comes from a human donor with non-small cell lung cancer. The sequenced material came from lung tumor tissue. In DNA form, the CDR3 reads TGTGCCAGCAGCTCGATACAGGGGGAGCGGTCACCCCTCCACTTT. Protein: CASSSIQGERSPLHF.